The rows below give T cell receptor beta chains drawn from one sample of a study of blood T cell repertoires in COVID-19. Profiled with immunoSEQ multiplex PCR; TCRdb holds only in-frame clones, not every one. Among around 270,000 clones listed, approximately 83% were seen once. Material for sequencing was PBMCs or T cells enriched from blood (not recorded which). The receptor set was obtained from a woman between 25 and 40 years old who had recovered from COVID-19. Each CDR3 is given with its conserved first and last residue. The D gene is left open where the match is weak. Only some rows state a clone size, as once, few, many or a class for expanded clones.

D,V,J,size,DNA,CDR3
TRBD1,TRBV19,TRBJ1-2,NA,TGTGCCAGTAGTACCGGGACAGCTACATTCTATGGCTACACCTTC,CASSTGTATFYGYTF
NA,TRBV6-1,TRBJ1-5,NA,TGTGCCAGCAGGACTCCAGGGTCTGAGAATCAGCCCCAGCATTTT,CASRTPGSENQPQHF
NA,TRBV3-1/TRBV3-2,TRBJ2-5,NA,TGTGCCAGCAGCCAAGAGGATGGGGCGGAGACCCAGTACTTC,CASSQEDGAETQYF
TRBD1,TRBV5-1,TRBJ2-6,once,TGCGCCAGCAGCTCCAACAGGGGAACCGGGGCCAACGTCCTGACTTTC,CASSSNRGTGANVLTF
NA,TRBV9,TRBJ1-5,NA,TGTGCCAGCAGCGAGACAGTATATAGCAATCAGCCCCAGCATTTT,CASSETVYSNQPQHF
NA,TRBV7-9,TRBJ2-3,NA,TGTGCCAGCAGCTACGGGGGTCTAGGCGGGGTGAGCACAGATACGCAGTATTTT,CASSYGGLGGVSTDTQYF
TRBD2,TRBV28,TRBJ2-5,NA,TGTGCCAGCAGCCGATACCGCCTAGCGGGGGGGCCTCAGGAGACCCAGTACTTC,CASSRYRLAGGPQETQYF
TRBD2,TRBV7-3,TRBJ2-2,NA,TGTGCCAGCAGCTTAGTTCAGCAGGGACTAGCGGGATCGAACACCGGGGAGCTGTTTTTT,CASSLVQQGLAGSNTGELFF
TRBD1,TRBV18,TRBJ2-7,NA,TGTGCCAGCTCGCTGGGACAGGGGCACCACGAGCAGTACTTC,CASSLGQGHHEQYF
TRBD1,TRBV19,TRBJ1-2,once,TGTGCCAGTAGAATAACAGGGGAGAGTCTCTATGGCTACACCTTC,CASRITGESLYGYTF
TRBD2,TRBV3-1/TRBV3-2,TRBJ2-1,once,TGTGCCAGCAGCCAAGTGGGGGGAGGGGTCCGCGATGAGCAGTTCTTC,CASSQVGGGVRDEQFF
TRBD2,TRBV7-2,TRBJ2-7,NA,TGTGCCAGCAGCTCCCACAGCGGGGGCTTCTACGAGCAGTACTTC,CASSSHSGGFYEQYF
NA,TRBV5-1,TRBJ1-6,NA,TGCGCCAGCAGCTTGGGTCGATACAGGAATAATTCACCCCTCCACTTT,CASSLGRYRNNSPLHF
NA,TRBV7-9,TRBJ1-2,NA,TGTGCCAGCACCGGGGCTGGGGACTATGGCTACACCTTC,CASTGAGDYGYTF
NA,TRBV5-4,TRBJ1-6,NA,TGTGCCAGCAGCTTGTTTGGGGGGTATTTGCCCCTCCACTTT,CASSLFGGYLPLHF
NA,TRBV6-2/TRBV6-3,TRBJ1-4,NA,TGTGCCAGCAGTTACTCGATCGGGAGGAATGATGAAAAACTGTTTTTT,CASSYSIGRNDEKLFF
NA,TRBV6-4,TRBJ2-1,NA,TGTGCCAGCGCTTGGACTGGCGGGGATTACAATGAGCAGTTCTTC,CASAWTGGDYNEQFF
NA,TRBV6-5,TRBJ2-1,NA,TGTGCCAGCAGTTACTCGGGGGCCTCTTACAATGAGCAGTTCTTC,CASSYSGASYNEQFF
NA,TRBV7-9,TRBJ1-6,NA,TGTGCCAGCAGCTTTGAGACAAACGATTCACCCCTCCACTTT,CASSFETNDSPLHF
NA,TRBV19,TRBJ1-5,once,TGTGCCAGTAGTACGGGACTGGGTAGCAATCAGCCCCAGCATTTT,CASSTGLGSNQPQHF
NA,TRBV19,TRBJ1-6,NA,TGTGCCAGCAGACAGGAGTCGAGGAATTCACCCCTCCACTTT,CASRQESRNSPLHF
NA,TRBV6-1,TRBJ1-5,few,TGTGCCAGCAGTGAACTCAGCAATCAGCCCCAGCATTTT,CASSELSNQPQHF
TRBD1,TRBV5-1,TRBJ2-7,NA,TGCGCCAGCAGCTTGGGGGGGACAGCCGACTACGAGCAGTACTTC,CASSLGGTADYEQYF
NA,TRBV11-2,TRBJ1-6,NA,TGTGCCAGCAGCTTAGAGGGGGGGCAGTCTCGGCCCCTCCACTTT,CASSLEGGQSRPLHF
TRBD2,TRBV9,TRBJ2-7,NA,TGTGCCAGCAGCGTAGGTGGGCTAGCGGGGGCCCACGAGCAGTACTTC,CASSVGGLAGAHEQYF
NA,TRBV5-1,TRBJ2-2,NA,TGCGCCAGCAGTCGACTATCGAACACCGGGGAGCTGTTTTTT,CASSRLSNTGELFF
NA,TRBV2,TRBJ1-2,NA,TGTGCCAGCAGTGAAGATCTTGGGATCTTATTCGACAGCCAATATGGCTACACCTTC,CASSEDLGILFDSQYGYTF
TRBD1,TRBV5-4,TRBJ2-7,NA,TGTGCCAGCAGCACGGGACAGGGCTCCTACGAGCAGTACTTC,CASSTGQGSYEQYF
NA,TRBV19,TRBJ1-2,NA,TGTGCCAGTAGTACCAACGACCACAGGAACTATGGCTACACCTTC,CASSTNDHRNYGYTF
TRBD1,TRBV7-8,TRBJ2-2,NA,TGTGCCAGCAGCTTTGACAGGGGCGGGGAGCTGTTTTTT,CASSFDRGGELFF
TRBD1,TRBV28,TRBJ2-2,NA,TGTGCCAGCTCTTTACCCGGGACAGGGGACGCCGGGGAGCTGTTTTTT,CASSLPGTGDAGELFF
TRBD1,TRBV5-1,TRBJ1-5,NA,TGCGCCAGCAGCTTGACGGGACAGGACAATCAGCCCCAGCATTTT,CASSLTGQDNQPQHF
TRBD1,TRBV5-4,TRBJ2-1,NA,TGTGCCAGCAGCTTGGGACAGGGAATGGTAATCGATGAGCAGTTCTTC,CASSLGQGMVIDEQFF
TRBD2,TRBV29-1,TRBJ2-2,NA,TGCAGCGTCAGGATTAGCGGGGGGGACACCGGGGAGCTGTTTTTT,CSVRISGGDTGELFF
TRBD2,TRBV11-2,TRBJ2-1,NA,TGTGCCAGCAGCTCCGAGGGCGGGAGGAGAAATGAGCAGTTCTTC,CASSSEGGRRNEQFF
TRBD1,TRBV10-2,TRBJ2-7,NA,TGCGCCAGCAGGCAGGGGGCGATGGACTCCTACGAGCAGTACTTC,CASRQGAMDSYEQYF
TRBD2,TRBV29-1,TRBJ2-3,NA,TGCAGCGTTGTCGGGACTAGCGGGACCCGATCAGATACGCAGTATTTT,CSVVGTSGTRSDTQYF
TRBD1,TRBV10-3,TRBJ1-5,few,TGTGCCATCGGGACAGGAGAGTATAGCAATCAGCCCCAGCATTTT,CAIGTGEYSNQPQHF
NA,TRBV6-2/TRBV6-3,TRBJ1-6,NA,TGTGCCAGCAGTTACTCGGCAGGCACACCCCTCCACTTT,CASSYSAGTPLHF
NA,TRBV24-1,TRBJ2-5,NA,TGTGCCACCGGCGAAGCAGGGTTCTCAGAGACCCAGTACTTC,CATGEAGFSETQYF
TRBD1,TRBV28,TRBJ1-2,NA,TGTGCCAGCAGTTCGGGGGGCCTGGCAGGGGGCGGCTATGGCTACACCTTC,CASSSGGLAGGGYGYTF
NA,TRBV30,TRBJ2-5,NA,TGTGCCTGGAGTGTACATGGAGGAGAGACCCAGTACTTC,CAWSVHGGETQYF
NA,TRBV27,TRBJ2-7,NA,TGTGCCAGCAGTTTATCGGGAGCCTACGAGCAGTACTTC,CASSLSGAYEQYF
TRBD1,TRBV14,TRBJ2-2,NA,TGTGCCAGCAGTAACAGGGGGCAGAACACCGGGGAGCTGTTTTTT,CASSNRGQNTGELFF
NA,TRBV21-1,TRBJ2-2,NA,TGTGCCAGCAGCAAAGTCCGGGACAGCCACAACACCGGGGAGCTGTTTTTT,CASSKVRDSHNTGELFF
NA,TRBV28,TRBJ2-7,NA,TGTGCCAGCAGTTTTTCAATTTACGAGCAGTACTTC,CASSFSIYEQYF
NA,TRBV2,TRBJ2-5,NA,TGTGCCAGCAATCTTCGGGACTTC,CASNLRDF
TRBD2,TRBV4-1,TRBJ2-1,once,TGCGCCAGCAGCCAAAAGGGCCCCCTTACTAGCGGGGGGCCCCTGGGCAATGAGCAGTTCTTC,CASSQKGPLTSGGPLGNEQFF
NA,TRBV28,TRBJ1-2,NA,TGTGCCAGCAGTTTGGGATGGACAGTGATGGACTATGGCTACACCTTC,CASSLGWTVMDYGYTF
TRBD1,TRBV6-5,TRBJ1-1,NA,TGTGCCAGCAGTTCACCTCAGGGGGTTACTGAAGCTTTCTTT,CASSSPQGVTEAFF
NA,TRBV9,TRBJ2-7,NA,TGTGCCAGCAGCGTCGGGACTTTAGATTACGAGCAGTACTTC,CASSVGTLDYEQYF
TRBD2,TRBV7-9,TRBJ2-7,NA,TGTGCCAGCAGCTATAGACTAGCGGGAGGCCGCTCCTACGAGCAGTACTTC,CASSYRLAGGRSYEQYF
NA,TRBV19,TRBJ1-1,NA,TGTGCCAGTAGTTACGGGAACACTGAAGCTTTCTTT,CASSYGNTEAFF